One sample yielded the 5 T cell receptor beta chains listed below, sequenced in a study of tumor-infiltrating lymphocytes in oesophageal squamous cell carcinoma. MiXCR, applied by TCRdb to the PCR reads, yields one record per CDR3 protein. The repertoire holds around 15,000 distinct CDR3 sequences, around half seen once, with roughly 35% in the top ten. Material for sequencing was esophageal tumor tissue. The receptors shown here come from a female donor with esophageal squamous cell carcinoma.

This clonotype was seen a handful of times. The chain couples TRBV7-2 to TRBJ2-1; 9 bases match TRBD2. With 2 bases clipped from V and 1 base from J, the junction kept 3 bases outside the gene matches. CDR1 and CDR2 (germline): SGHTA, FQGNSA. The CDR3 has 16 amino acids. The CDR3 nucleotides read TGTGCCAGCAGCTTAACTAGCGGGTTATCCTACAATGAGCAGTTCTTC. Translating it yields CASSLTSGLSYNEQFF. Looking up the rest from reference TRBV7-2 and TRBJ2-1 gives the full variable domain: GAGVSQSPSNKVTEKGKDVELRCDPISGHTALYWYRQSLGQGLEFLIYFQGNSAPDKSGLPSDRFSAERTGGSVSTLTIQRTQQEDSAVYLCASSLTSGLSYNEQFFGPGTRLTVL.

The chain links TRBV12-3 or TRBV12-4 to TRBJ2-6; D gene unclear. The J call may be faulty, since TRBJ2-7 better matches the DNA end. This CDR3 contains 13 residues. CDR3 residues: CASSISSSYEQYF. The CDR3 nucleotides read TGTGCCAGCAGTATATCTAGCTCCTACGAGCAGTACTTC.

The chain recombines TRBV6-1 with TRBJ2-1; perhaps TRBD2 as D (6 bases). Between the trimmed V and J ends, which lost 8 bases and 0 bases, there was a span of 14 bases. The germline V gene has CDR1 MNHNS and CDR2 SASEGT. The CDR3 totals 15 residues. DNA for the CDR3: TGTGCCAGCGGCATAGCGGATCGCTCCTACAATGAGCAGTTCTTC. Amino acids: CASGIADRSYNEQFF.

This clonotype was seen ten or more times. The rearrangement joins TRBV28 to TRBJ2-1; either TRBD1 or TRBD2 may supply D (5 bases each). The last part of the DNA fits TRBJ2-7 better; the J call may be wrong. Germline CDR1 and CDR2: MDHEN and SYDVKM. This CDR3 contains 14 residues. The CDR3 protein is CASSLGTTIYEQYF. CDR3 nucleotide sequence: TGTGCCAGCAGTCTCGGGACCACTATCTACGAGCAGTACTTC.

The CDR3 is CASSFYRGTGELFF. CDR3 in DNA: TGTGCCAGCAGCTTTTACAGGGGCACCGGGGAGCTGTTTTTT. The genes are TRBV7-8 and TRBJ2-2; 7 bases align to TRBD1. Germline-derived CDR1 and CDR2 are SGHVS and FQNEAQ. The CDR3 has 14 amino acids. The V segment lost 3 bases and the J segment 4 bases; nucleotides outside the gene matches: 2.